These 27 T cell receptor beta chains were sequenced from one sample in a study of blood T cell repertoires in COVID-19. The protocol was immunoSEQ multiplex PCR, while the TCRdb copy is restricted to in-frame clones and leaves out a portion. The sample yields around 38,000 clones, 70% to 90% seen once. Input material: peripheral blood. The receptors were sampled from a human donor in a cohort sampled during active COVID-19.

The V and J genes are TRBV7-2 and TRBJ1-2, with 7 bases fitting TRBD1. Germline trimming cut 1 base from V and 10 bases from J; bases unmatched to any gene: 6. CDR1 is SGHTA and CDR2 is FQGNSA in the germline V gene. The CDR3 is made up of 13 amino acids. This CDR3 is CASSLVPQGIYTF. As DNA, the CDR3 is TGTGCCAGCAGCTTAGTGCCACAGGGGATCTACACCTTC. The entire variable domain, with the rest obtained from reference TRBV7-2 and TRBJ1-2, is as follows: GAGVSQSPSNKVTEKGKDVELRCDPISGHTALYWYRQSLGQGLEFLIYFQGNSAPDKSGLPSDRFSAERTGGSVSTLTIQRTQQEDSAVYLCASSLVPQGIYTFGSGTRLTVV.

This chain links TRBV9 with TRBJ2-7; 7 positions match TRBD1. The CDR3 runs 15 residues. Trimming cost V 4 bases and J 2 bases; bases outside gene matches: 9. CDR1 is SGDLS, CDR2 YYNGEE, per germline. CDR3 sequence (DNA): TGTGCCAGCAGCTCGAGCGTCAGGGGGACCTACGAGCAGTACTTC. Protein sequence: CASSSSVRGTYEQYF.

The J gene is TRBJ1-1, the V gene TRBV6-2 or TRBV6-3, with D possibly matching TRBD1 (6 bases). The germline gives CDR1 MNHEY, CDR2 SVGEGT. The CDR3 spans 15 residues. The ends were cut back, 2 bases at V and 7 bases at J, with 17 bases in the middle. DNA of the CDR3: TGTGCCAGCAGTTACCCCGGAGGGGGGGACCATGAAGCTTTCTTT. Its translation is CASSYPGGGDHEAFF.

This chain links TRBV2 with TRBJ1-2; D is possibly TRBD1 (6 bases). The ends were cut back, 6 bases at V and 0 bases at J, with 17 bases in the middle. This CDR3 contains 16 residues. The germline gives CDR1 SNHLY, CDR2 FYNNEI. The CDR3 loop is CASSRGGTPSNYGYTF. CDR3 bases: TGTGCCAGCAGCCGGGGGGGGACACCCTCTAACTATGGCTACACCTTC.

The chain uses TRBV27 and TRBJ1-3; 11 bases are shared with TRBD1. V trimming: 8 bases; J trimming: 3 bases; junction bases outside the gene matches: 12. Germline assignment: CDR1 MNHEY and CDR2 SMNVEV (reference sequence). The CDR3 contains 17 residues. CDR3 DNA: TGTGCCAGCGCCCAGGCCGGGACAGGGGGTTTTGGAAACACCATATATTTT. It specifies CASAQAGTGGFGNTIYF.

The V call is TRBV4-3, the J call TRBJ2-7; TRBD2 matches at 7 bases. The CDR3 has 19 residues. V lost 0 bases and J lost 3; bases outside the gene matches: 17. The germline CDR1 and CDR2 sequences are LGHNA and YSLEER. The CDR3 DNA sequence: TGCGCCAGCAGCCAAGATCTGGGGCAAGAGCGGGGACCCGACTACGAGCAGTACTTC. This gives the protein CASSQDLGQERGPDYEQYF.

This chain connects TRBV18 to TRBJ1-3; a weak D match, TRBD1 (5 bases). This CDR3 has 14 amino acids. V was cut by 3 bases and J by 1 base, with 7 bases left in between. In germline, CDR1 is KGHSH, CDR2 LQKENI. The CDR3 region is CASSPQGSGNTIYF. The DNA of the CDR3 is TGTGCCAGCTCACCGCAGGGTTCTGGAAACACCATATATTTT.

The chain uses TRBV12-5 and TRBJ2-5; 7 nucleotides align to TRBD2. With 5 bases clipped from V and 2 bases from J, the junction kept 5 bases outside the gene matches. This CDR3 has 14 amino acids. The germline gives CDR1 LGHNT, CDR2 FRNRAP. The CDR3 protein is CASGPPGGQETQYF. The CDR3 region has the DNA TGTGCTAGTGGTCCGCCCGGGGGGCAAGAGACCCAGTACTTC.

The chain combines TRBV4-1 with TRBJ2-5; D is ambiguous. Germline CDR1 MGHRA, CDR2 YSYEKL. This CDR3 comprises 15 residues. Deletions cut 0 bases from V and 4 bases from J, with 12 bases between. The chain's CDR3 is CASSQDPSVGETQYF. CDR3 bases: TGCGCCAGCAGCCAAGATCCCTCGGTTGGAGAGACCCAGTACTTC.

V gene TRBV14 combines with J gene TRBJ2-3, with TRBD2 matching over 7 bases. CDR1 is SGHDN and CDR2 is FVKESK in the germline V gene. CDR3 length: 17 residues. V was clipped by 0 bases and J by 4 bases; unmatched bases: 10. Here the CDR3 DNA reads TGTGCCAGCAGCCAAGAGCGAGGACTAGGGTCGGCAGATACGCAGTATTTT. It translates to CASSQERGLGSADTQYF.

This clone occurred once. This chain uses TRBV29-1 with TRBJ2-3; TRBD2 matches at 14 bases. The ends lost 7 bases at V and 2 bases at J; junction bases unmatched: 17. Per germline, CDR1 SQVTM and CDR2 ANQGSEA. CDR3 length: 19 residues. In DNA form, the CDR3 reads TGCAGCGGATCGCCACCGGGACTAGCGGGAGTGTTATCCACAGATACGCAGTATTTT. The encoded protein is CSGSPPGLAGVLSTDTQYF.

The V gene is TRBV9, the J gene TRBJ2-5, with a possible D match to TRBD1 (5 bases). The CDR3 has 13 amino acids. Per the germline V gene, CDR1 is SGDLS and CDR2 is YYNGEE. Trimming cost V 4 bases and J 5 bases, with 12 bases left between them. The CDR3 nucleotides read TGTGCCAGCAGCCTTCAGGGTTGGGAGACCCAGTACTTC. It codes for CASSLQGWETQYF.

Remarks on this clone: Germline and junction disagree at one end, which may indicate a read error. The sample contains more than one DNA sequence encoding this CDR3. The J gene is TRBJ1-4, the V gene TRBV7-9, with 7 bases that match TRBD1. Germline CDR1 reads SEHNR; CDR2 reads FQNEAQ (reference sequence). This CDR3 region has 16 residues. CDR3 nucleotide sequence: TGTGCCAGCAGCCGCTCAGGGGGTGCAACTAACGAAAAACTGTTTTTT. This encodes CASSRSGGATNEKLFF.

The J gene is TRBJ1-2, the V gene TRBV6-5; 11 bases fit TRBD1. CDR1 is MNHEY and CDR2 is SVGAGI in the germline V gene. The J segment lost 0 bases and the V segment lost 4 bases, leaving 4 bases of the junction unmatched. CDR3 length: 16 amino acids. The CDR3 reads CASSSDRGRSNYGYTF. In DNA, the CDR3 is TGTGCCAGCAGTTCGGACAGGGGGCGATCTAACTATGGCTACACCTTC.

V usage is TRBV12-5 and J usage is TRBJ2-7; D perhaps matches TRBD1 (5 bases). Germline V lookup: CDR1 LGHNT, CDR2 FRNRAP. V was shortened by 4 bases and J by 4 bases, with 11 bases between the two germline ends. The CDR3 has 13 amino acids. DNA for the CDR3: TGTGCTAGTGGTTCACAGGTCCGGTACGAGCAGTACTTC. Translated, it gives CASGSQVRYEQYF. Drawing the rest from reference TRBV12-5 and TRBJ2-7, the complete variable domain is DARVTQTPRHKVTEMGQEVTMRCQPILGHNTVFWYRQTMMQGLELLAYFRNRAPLDDSGMPKDRFSAEMPDATLATLKIQPSEPRDSAVYFCASGSQVRYEQYFGPGTRLTVT.

V gene TRBV10-3 combines with J gene TRBJ2-1; 14 bases are shared with TRBD2. The CDR3 has 15 amino acids. Trimming took 4 bases from V and 9 from J; bases not matched to a gene: 5. Germline CDR1 ENHRY, CDR2 SYGVKD. CDR3 protein: CAISAQGLAGAEQFF. CDR3 bases: TGTGCCATCAGTGCTCAGGGACTAGCGGGAGCTGAGCAGTTCTTC.

The chain carries TRBV6-6 and TRBJ2-2; 7 nucleotides match TRBD2. The CDR3 has 14 amino acids. Germline V gene data show CDR1 as MNHNY and CDR2 as SVGAGI (reference sequence). Losses at the gene ends were 10 bases for V and 5 bases for J; bases not matched to a gene: 10. The CDR3 DNA follows: TGTGCCACCCCCGGAAGGGAGGGTACCGGGGAGCTGTTTTTT. Translation: CATPGREGTGELFF.

This sequence joins TRBV7-9 and TRBJ1-5; D uncertain. This CDR3 contains 14 residues. Germline V gives CDR1 SEHNR, CDR2 FQNEAQ (reference sequence). V shed 3 bases and J shed 4 bases, with 10 bases lying between them. CDR3: CASSLGRTNQPQHF. DNA for the CDR3: TGTGCCAGCAGCTTGGGCAGAACAAATCAGCCCCAGCATTTT.

J is TRBJ2-3 and V is TRBV27; D perhaps matches TRBD1 (5 bases). Trimming left V 2 bases short and J 0 bases short, with 6 bases between. Per germline, CDR1 MNHEY and CDR2 SMNVEV (reference sequence). The CDR3 extends over 14 amino acids. CDR3 protein: CASSLQGSTDTQYF. As DNA, the CDR3 is TGTGCCAGCAGTTTACAGGGAAGCACAGATACGCAGTATTTT.

This sequence joins TRBV5-1 and TRBJ1-6, with TRBD1 matching 7 bases. The germline gives CDR1 SGHRS, CDR2 YFSETQ. This CDR3 spans 12 amino acids. The V segment lost 4 bases and the J segment 15 bases; nucleotides outside the gene matches: 7. Here the CDR3 reads CASSAPGQHLHF. As DNA, the CDR3 is TGCGCCAGCAGCGCACCGGGACAGCACCTCCACTTT.

This clone was seen only once. The rearrangement uses TRBV2 and TRBJ2-4, with D possibly matching TRBD1 (5 bases). CDR1 and CDR2 (germline): SNHLY, FYNNEI. There are 17 residues in the CDR3. V lost 7 bases to trimming and J lost 7 bases, with 26 bases between them. This chain's CDR3 is CASIGSGPGLTWNIQYF. CDR3 bases: TGTGCCAGCATTGGCTCAGGGCCCGGTCTGACCTGGAACATTCAGTACTTC.

This rearrangement joins TRBV5-5 to TRBJ1-1; D is uncertain. Germline assignment: CDR1 SGHKS and CDR2 YYEKEE (reference sequence). This CDR3 has 14 amino acids. The V end lost 1 base, the J end lost 1 base, and 8 bases lay between the germline ends. DNA of the CDR3: TGTGCCAGCAGCTTGATGGCGGAGAACACTGAAGCTTTCTTT. Amino acid sequence: CASSLMAENTEAFF.

The rearrangement uses TRBV6-5 and TRBJ2-1; 8 bases map to TRBD1. Unmatched junction bases numbered 3, after V lost 0 bases and J lost 5 bases. The CDR3 is 15 amino acids. Germline CDR1 MNHEY, CDR2 SVGAGI. This CDR3 is CASSYSGTGHNEQFF. Written as DNA, the CDR3 is TGTGCCAGCAGTTACTCTGGGACAGGTCACAATGAGCAGTTCTTC.

The gene calls are TRBV2 and TRBJ2-1; D perhaps matches TRBD2 (6 bases). The V and J ends lost 8 bases and 8 bases respectively, with 25 bases between them. Germline V gene lookup returns CDR1 SNHLY and CDR2 FYNNEI. This CDR3 is 16 amino acids long. The CDR3 coding sequence is TGTGCCAGCGGGAAGGTCCTAGCGTCCAATCGCGATGAGCAGTTCTTC. It encodes CASGKVLASNRDEQFF.

This chain joins TRBV27 and TRBJ2-3, with D possibly matching TRBD2 (6 bases). Germline V CDR1 and CDR2: MNHEY, SMNVEV (reference sequence). The CDR3 is 14 amino acids. V shed 2 bases and J shed 5 bases, with 11 bases lying between them. The CDR3 sequence: CASSLAGQGDTQYF. As DNA, the CDR3 is TGTGCCAGCAGTTTAGCGGGGCAGGGAGATACGCAGTATTTT.

This rearrangement joins TRBV20-1 to TRBJ2-3, with 7 bases aligning to TRBD2. Germline trimming cut 7 bases from V and 5 bases from J; bases unmatched to any gene: 3. CDR1 DFQATT and CDR2 SNEGSKA come from the germline V gene (reference sequence). The CDR3 loop spans 11 amino acids. CDR3 nucleotides: TGCAGTGGCGGGAGACAAGATACGCAGTATTTT. Encoded protein: CSGGRQDTQYF.

The gene calls are TRBV5-4 and TRBJ2-1; 14 bases match TRBD2. Germline trimming cut 4 bases from V and 6 bases from J; bases unmatched to any gene: 9. The CDR3 is made up of 17 amino acids. The germline V gene has CDR1 SGHNT and CDR2 YYREEE (reference sequence). In nucleotides, the CDR3 is TGTGCCAGCAGCCCGACTAGCGGGGGGGCTAACTCCAATGAGCAGTTCTTC. The encoded protein is CASSPTSGGANSNEQFF. The full variable domain, in which reference TRBV5-4 and TRBJ2-1 provide the parts outside the CDR3, is ETGVTQSPTHLIKTRGQQVTLRCSSQSGHNTVSWYQQALGQGPQFIFQYYREEENGRGNFPPRFSGLQFPNYSSELNVNALELDDSALYLCASSPTSGGANSNEQFFGPGTRLTVL.